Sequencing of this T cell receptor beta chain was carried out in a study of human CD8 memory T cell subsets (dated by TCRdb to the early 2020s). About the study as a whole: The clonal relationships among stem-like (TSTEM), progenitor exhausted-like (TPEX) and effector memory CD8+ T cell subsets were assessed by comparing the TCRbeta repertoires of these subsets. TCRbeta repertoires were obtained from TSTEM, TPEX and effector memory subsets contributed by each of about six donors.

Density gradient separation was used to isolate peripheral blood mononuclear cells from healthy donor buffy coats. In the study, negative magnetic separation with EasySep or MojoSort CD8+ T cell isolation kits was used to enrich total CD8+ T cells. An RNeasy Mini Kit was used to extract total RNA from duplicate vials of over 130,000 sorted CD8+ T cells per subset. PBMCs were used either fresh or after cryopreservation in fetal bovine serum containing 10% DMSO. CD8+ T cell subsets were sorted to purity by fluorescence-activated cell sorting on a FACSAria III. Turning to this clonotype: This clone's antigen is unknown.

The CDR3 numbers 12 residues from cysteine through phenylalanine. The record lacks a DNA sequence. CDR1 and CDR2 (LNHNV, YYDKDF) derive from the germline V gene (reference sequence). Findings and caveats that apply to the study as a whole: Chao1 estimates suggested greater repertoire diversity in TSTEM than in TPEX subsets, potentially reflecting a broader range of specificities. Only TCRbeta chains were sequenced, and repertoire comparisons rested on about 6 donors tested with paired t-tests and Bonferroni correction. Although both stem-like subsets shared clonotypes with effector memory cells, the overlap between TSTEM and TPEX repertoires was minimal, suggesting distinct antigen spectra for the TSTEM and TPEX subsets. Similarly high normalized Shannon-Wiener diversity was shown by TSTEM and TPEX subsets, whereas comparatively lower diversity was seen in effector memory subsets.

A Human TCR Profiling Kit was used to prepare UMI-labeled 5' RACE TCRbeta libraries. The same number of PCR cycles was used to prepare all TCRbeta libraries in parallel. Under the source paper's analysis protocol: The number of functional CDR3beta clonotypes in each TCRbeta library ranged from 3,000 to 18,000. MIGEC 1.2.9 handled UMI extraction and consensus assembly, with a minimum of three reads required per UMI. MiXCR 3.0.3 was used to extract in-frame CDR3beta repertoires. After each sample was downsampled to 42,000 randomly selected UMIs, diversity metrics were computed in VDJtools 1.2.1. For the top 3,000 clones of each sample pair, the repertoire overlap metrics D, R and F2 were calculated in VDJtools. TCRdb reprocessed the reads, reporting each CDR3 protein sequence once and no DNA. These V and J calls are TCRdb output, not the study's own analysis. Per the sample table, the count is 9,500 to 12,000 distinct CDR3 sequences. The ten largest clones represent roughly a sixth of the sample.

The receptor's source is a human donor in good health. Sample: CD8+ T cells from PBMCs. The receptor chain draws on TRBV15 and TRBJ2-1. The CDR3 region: CATSRHYNEQFF.